This T cell receptor beta chain was captured in a study of molecular identifiers for immune sequencing clone quantification. The authors gated naive CD8 T cells as CD8+CD4-CCR7+CD45RA+ for sorting. CDR3 length equals 15 residues. V was pared by 7 bases and J by 0 bases, with 13 bases between. The germline gives CDR1 MNHEY, CDR2 SVGEGT. TCRdb called the PCR reads again in MiXCR, with one record for every CDR3 protein. The sample holds roughly 630,000 distinct CDR3 sequences, 25% seen once. This chain links TRBV6-2 or TRBV6-3 with TRBJ1-5; weak D call: TRBD1 (5 bases). The sequencing input was naive CD8+ T cells from blood, with Jurkat cell RNA spiked in. Subset denoted: FACS-sorted CD8+CD4-CCR7+CD45RA+ naive T cells. This receptor was identified in a human donor in good health. Some libraries in this study had Jurkat cell RNA spiked in. The CDR3 sequence: CASNKEGHSNQPQHF. CDR3 coding DNA: TGTGCCAGCAATAAGGAGGGGCATAGCAATCAGCCCCAGCATTTT.